Below, 18 T cell receptor beta chains from the same sample are listed, as sequenced in a study of blood T cells in healthy people across ages. Primed by a sample-barcoded 5' primer and a J-beta primer mix, a second PCR proceeded for about 7 to 11 cycles. TCRdb used MiXCR to reprocess the 5' RACE reads, holding one entry per CDR3 protein. The table includes fewer than 950,000 distinct CDR3 sequences, 36% detected once. Sequencing was performed on blood. Receptors were obtained from a man between 18 and 35 years old in good health.

There are many counts of this clonotype. The CDR3 protein is CASIGRGVFSEQFF. CDR3 sequence (DNA): TGTGCCAGCATAGGGCGGGGGGTGTTCAGTGAGCAGTTCTTC. V gene TRBV12-3 or TRBV12-4 combines with J gene TRBJ2-1; 8 bases are a match to TRBD2. CDR3 length: 14 amino acids. Germline trimming cut 7 bases from V and 9 bases from J; bases unmatched to any gene: 11.

This clonotype appeared a few times. The chain links TRBV4-3 to TRBJ1-4; D unclear. The CDR3 runs to 15 residues. The germline V gene encodes CDR1 LGHNA and CDR2 YSLEER. V was cut by 4 bases and J by 8 bases, with 17 bases left in between. This CDR3 is CASSRRRAGKEKLFF. In nucleotides, the CDR3 is TGCGCCAGCAGCCGGCGTAGGGCTGGTAAAGAAAAACTGTTTTTT.

This clonotype has just a few counts. For the CDR3, the DNA is TGCAGTGCTAGAGCGACTAGCGGATACACAGATACGCAGTATTTT. It encodes CSARATSGYTDTQYF. The chain carries TRBV20-1 and TRBJ2-3; 9 nucleotides align to TRBD2. The CDR3 totals 15 residues. Germline values: CDR1 DFQATT, CDR2 SNEGSKA (reference sequence). Trimming took 1 base from V and 2 from J; bases not matched to a gene: 4.

This clonotype was observed a single time. At one end, the junction sequence differs from germline, possibly due to a read error. This chain connects TRBV7-3 to TRBJ1-3; no firm D call. There are 15 residues in the CDR3. Germline V gives CDR1 SGHTA, CDR2 FQGTGA. CDR3: CASNLTGSSGNTIYF. The CDR3 DNA follows: TGTGCCAGCAACTTAACGGGCTCCTCTGGAAACACCATATATTTT.

The chain carries TRBV4-2 and TRBJ1-1, with 7 bases fitting TRBD1. CDR3 length equals 16 residues. The junction had 7 bases not matched to a gene; V was cut back by 2 bases and J by 1 base. Germline loops: CDR1 LGHNA, CDR2 YNFKEQ. The CDR3 loop is CASSQPSGTANTEAFF. As DNA, the CDR3 is TGTGCCAGCAGCCAACCTTCCGGGACAGCGAACACTGAAGCTTTCTTT.

This chain uses TRBV20-1 with TRBJ1-2; no firm D call. This CDR3 is built from 14 residues. Trimming cost V 0 bases and J 6 bases, with 14 bases left between them. The germline CDR1 and CDR2 sequences are DFQATT and SNEGSKA (reference sequence). CDR3 DNA sequence: TGCAGTGCTAGAGATACCGGCAGGATCCATGGCTACACCTTC. Its translation: CSARDTGRIHGYTF.

This clonotype was picked up a small number of times. This chain connects TRBV7-3 to TRBJ2-7; D remains unclear. There are 13 residues in the CDR3. CDR1 is SGHTA, CDR2 FQGTGA, per germline. The germline V and J ends were trimmed by 3 bases and 4 bases, with 10 bases remaining between them. DNA for the CDR3: TGTGCCAGCAGCTTCTTTGACCAATACGAGCAGTACTTC. Protein product: CASSFFDQYEQYF.

This clonotype was observed a handful of times. The rearrangement uses TRBV5-1 and TRBJ1-2, with 8 bases identical to TRBD1. V trimming: 4 bases; J trimming: 7 bases; junction bases outside the gene matches: 3. CDR1 and CDR2 from the germline V gene are SGHRS and YFSETQ. CDR3 size: 12 residues. CDR3: CASSIRGLGYTF. Written as DNA, the CDR3 is TGCGCCAGCAGCATCAGGGGGCTTGGCTACACCTTC.

The J gene is TRBJ1-2, the V gene TRBV29-1, with 7 nucleotides matching TRBD1. The CDR3 sequence is 13 residues long. Unmatched junction bases numbered 4, after V lost 3 bases and J lost 3 bases. Germline V lookup: CDR1 SQVTM, CDR2 ANQGSEA. The CDR3 here is CSVEGQQYYGYTF. The CDR3 DNA is TGCAGCGTTGAGGGACAGCAATACTATGGCTACACCTTC.

There are many counts of this clonotype. J is TRBJ2-7 and V is TRBV20-1; D may be TRBD1 (6 bases). The V gene lost 6 bases and the J gene lost 0 bases, with 15 bases spanning the gap. Germline V gives CDR1 DFQATT, CDR2 SNEGSKA (reference sequence). The CDR3 runs to 14 residues. CDR3 sequence: CSARGQPSSYEQYF. Written as DNA, the CDR3 is TGCAGTGCAAGGGGACAACCTAGCTCCTACGAGCAGTACTTC.

The rearrangement links TRBV2 to TRBJ1-1, with 7 bases that match TRBD1. The germline V gene encodes CDR1 SNHLY and CDR2 FYNNEI. The CDR3 is made up of 11 amino acids. The CDR3 region is CAEGGPTEAFF. The CDR3 nucleotides read TGTGCGGAAGGGGGCCCCACTGAAGCTTTCTTT.

The J gene is TRBJ1-6, the V gene TRBV20-1; TRBD1 agrees at 7 bases. Unmatched junction bases numbered 7, after V lost 1 base and J lost 7 bases. CDR3 length: 15 residues. CDR1 DFQATT and CDR2 SNEGSKA come from the germline V gene (reference sequence). The CDR3 DNA reads as TGCAGTGCTAGAGGACTTGACAGGGACAATTCACCCCTCCACTTT. This sequence encodes CSARGLDRDNSPLHF.

The chain uses TRBV6-5 and TRBJ2-7; D unresolved. Germline values: CDR1 MNHEY, CDR2 SVGAGI. The CDR3 runs 13 residues. V lost 4 bases, J lost 3 bases, and 10 bases lay in between. The CDR3 DNA reads as TGTGCCAGCAGTTCAGGACCTTACTACGAGCAGTACTTC. This gives the protein CASSSGPYYEQYF.

This clonotype has only a few counts. V gene TRBV9 combines with J gene TRBJ2-1; TRBD2 might be the D (7 bases). The CDR3 totals 15 residues. Looked up from germline, CDR1 is SGDLS and CDR2 is YYNGEE. The germline V and J ends were trimmed by 0 bases and 7 bases, with 14 bases remaining between them. The CDR3 sequence: CASSVEGQRGNEQFF. In nucleotides, the CDR3 is TGTGCCAGCAGCGTAGAAGGACAGCGGGGAAATGAGCAGTTCTTC.

This rearrangement joins TRBV12-3 or TRBV12-4 to TRBJ1-6, with 7 positions matching TRBD1. The CDR3 has 13 residues. V dropped 6 bases and J dropped 10; count of bases not matched to a gene: 6. The CDR3 reads CASSQRQGSPLHF. Here the CDR3 DNA reads TGTGCCAGCAGCCAAAGACAGGGCTCACCCCTCCACTTT.

This clonotype showed up just a few times. The genes are TRBV5-1 and TRBJ2-1, with D unclear. V lost 0 bases and J 6 bases, leaving 10 bases between the germline ends. Germline V gives CDR1 SGHRS, CDR2 YFSETQ. This CDR3 is 14 amino acids long. CDR3 DNA: TGCGCCAGCAGCTTGGTCCCAAAAGGCAATGAGCAGTTCTTC. Amino acids: CASSLVPKGNEQFF.

This clonotype was seen just once. V and J are TRBV18 and TRBJ2-7; TRBD2 aligns across 7 bases. The J segment lost 7 bases and the V segment lost 0 bases, leaving 15 bases of the junction unmatched. The CDR3 sequence is 17 residues long. Germline CDR1 KGHSH, CDR2 LQKENI. CDR3 amino acids: CASSPPAGENSYNEQYF. Here the CDR3 DNA reads TGTGCCAGCTCACCACCGGCGGGGGAAAACTCCTACAATGAGCAGTACTTC. Drawing the rest from reference TRBV18 and TRBJ2-7, the complete variable domain is NAGVMQNPRHLVRRRGQEARLRCSPMKGHSHVYWYRQLPEEGLKFMVYLQKENIIDESGMPKERFSAEFPKEGPSILRIQQVVRGDSAAYFCASSPPAGENSYNEQYFGPGTRLTVT.

Comment on this clonotype: A much larger clone lies one base from this, so it may be a read error. The rearrangement joins TRBV7-9 to TRBJ2-6; D unresolved. The CDR3 loop spans 14 amino acids. CDR1 is SEHNR, CDR2 FQNEAQ, per germline (reference sequence). Trimming pared 5 bases from V and 4 bases from J, leaving 9 bases between. CDR3: CASSVVDGANVLTF. CDR3 nucleotides: TGTGCCAGCAGCGTAGTCGACGGGGCCAACGTCCTGACTTTC.